This is a list of T cell receptor beta chains from one sample in a study of control samples from healthy donors and cancer patients. Assay used: immunoSEQ multiplex PCR; TCRdb lists only in-frame clones, some missing. The repertoire holds over 85,000 clones, with 92% as singletons. The sequenced sample was blood. The receptors were gathered from a woman under 30 in good health. The CDR3 runs from the conserved cysteine through the conserved F or W. A D gene is named only where the DNA matches it firmly. Size is stated for part of the rows, as once, few or many counts, or as a class when the clone is expanded.

D gene: TRBD1; V gene: TRBV7-9; J gene: TRBJ1-1; clone size: .; CDR3 protein: CASYRGQGTEAFF; CDR3 DNA: TGTGCCAGTTACAGGGGGCAGGGCACTGAAGCTTTCTTT
D gene: .; V gene: TRBV11-2; J gene: TRBJ1-1; clone size: .; CDR3 protein: CASSPGTGGNTEAFF; CDR3 DNA: TGTGCCAGCAGCCCGGGAACAGGTGGGAACACTGAAGCTTTCTTT
D gene: .; V gene: TRBV18; J gene: TRBJ1-2; clone size: .; CDR3 protein: CASSSSGTDYGYTF; CDR3 DNA: TGTGCCAGCTCATCGTCCGGGACGGACTATGGCTACACCTTC
D gene: .; V gene: TRBV24-1; J gene: TRBJ1-2; clone size: .; CDR3 protein: CATSDRAGYTF; CDR3 DNA: TGTGCCACCAGTGATAGGGCTGGCTACACCTTC
D gene: .; V gene: TRBV10-2; J gene: TRBJ1-2; clone size: .; CDR3 protein: CASRGTDYGYTF; CDR3 DNA: TGCGCCAGCAGGGGGACGGACTATGGCTACACCTTC
D gene: .; V gene: TRBV11-3; J gene: TRBJ1-6; clone size: .; CDR3 protein: CASRLNGVSPLHF; CDR3 DNA: TGTGCCAGCAGGCTAAATGGCGTTTCACCCCTCCACTTT
D gene: .; V gene: TRBV29-1; J gene: TRBJ2-7; clone size: once; CDR3 protein: CSVTHRGHITYEQYF; CDR3 DNA: TGCAGCGTTACCCACCGGGGACACATAACCTACGAGCAGTACTTC
D gene: .; V gene: TRBV3-1/TRBV3-2; J gene: TRBJ2-3; clone size: .; CDR3 protein: CASSLEVPDTQYF; CDR3 DNA: TGTGCCAGCAGCCTCGAGGTCCCAGATACGCAGTATTTT
D gene: TRBD1; V gene: TRBV30; J gene: TRBJ1-6; clone size: .; CDR3 protein: CAWDNRRQGGNSYNSPLHF; CDR3 DNA: TGTGCCTGGGATAACAGGCGGCAGGGGGGAAACTCCTATAATTCACCCCTCCACTTT
D gene: TRBD1; V gene: TRBV6-5; J gene: TRBJ2-1; clone size: .; CDR3 protein: CASSLYRGSNEQFF; CDR3 DNA: TGTGCCAGCAGTCTTTACAGGGGGTCCAATGAGCAGTTCTTC
D gene: TRBD2; V gene: TRBV9; J gene: TRBJ2-7; clone size: once; CDR3 protein: CASSVGGSGIYEQYF; CDR3 DNA: TGTGCCAGCAGCGTAGGGGGTAGCGGGATCTACGAGCAGTACTTC
D gene: TRBD1; V gene: TRBV20-1; J gene: TRBJ1-1; clone size: .; CDR3 protein: CSAGQLVEAFF; CDR3 DNA: TGCAGTGCGGGACAGCTAGTTGAAGCTTTCTTT
D gene: .; V gene: TRBV10-2; J gene: TRBJ2-3; clone size: .; CDR3 protein: CASRDYEGLKPTDTQYF; CDR3 DNA: TGCGCCAGCAGGGATTACGAGGGACTTAAACCCACAGATACGCAGTATTTT
D gene: TRBD1; V gene: TRBV11-2; J gene: TRBJ1-2; clone size: .; CDR3 protein: CASSSFRTGGYGYTF; CDR3 DNA: TGTGCCAGCAGCTCTTTTAGGACAGGGGGATATGGCTACACCTTC
D gene: TRBD1; V gene: TRBV6-5; J gene: TRBJ1-5; clone size: .; CDR3 protein: CASSRTGVNQPQHF; CDR3 DNA: TGTGCCAGCAGTAGGACAGGGGTCAATCAGCCCCAGCATTTT
D gene: .; V gene: TRBV18; J gene: TRBJ2-7; clone size: .; CDR3 protein: CASSPRDGFYEQYF; CDR3 DNA: TGTGCCAGCTCACCACGGGACGGATTCTACGAGCAGTACTTC
D gene: TRBD1; V gene: TRBV28; J gene: TRBJ2-2; clone size: once; CDR3 protein: CASSIDRGRVTGELFF; CDR3 DNA: TGTGCCAGCAGTATAGACAGGGGGAGGGTCACCGGGGAGCTGTTTTTT
D gene: TRBD1; V gene: TRBV7-2; J gene: TRBJ1-2; clone size: .; CDR3 protein: CASSLGRGRRNYGYTF; CDR3 DNA: TGTGCCAGCAGCTTAGGGAGGGGGCGAAGGAACTATGGCTACACCTTC
D gene: .; V gene: TRBV30; J gene: TRBJ1-5; clone size: .; CDR3 protein: CAFDRLNQPQHF; CDR3 DNA: TGTGCCTTTGACAGGCTCAATCAGCCCCAGCATTTT
D gene: .; V gene: TRBV7-2; J gene: TRBJ1-5; clone size: .; CDR3 protein: CASSLDQGINQPQHF; CDR3 DNA: TGTGCCAGCAGCTTAGATCAGGGAATCAATCAGCCCCAGCATTTT
D gene: .; V gene: TRBV6-2/TRBV6-3; J gene: TRBJ2-5; clone size: few; CDR3 protein: CASSWQGIQETQYF; CDR3 DNA: TGTGCCAGCAGTTGGCAGGGGATCCAAGAGACCCAGTACTTC
D gene: .; V gene: TRBV5-1; J gene: TRBJ1-2; clone size: .; CDR3 protein: CASSSKGEGNYGYTF; CDR3 DNA: TGCGCCAGCAGCTCGAAAGGGGAGGGTAACTATGGCTACACCTTC
D gene: .; V gene: TRBV29-1; J gene: TRBJ1-1; clone size: .; CDR3 protein: CSAAGTVPMNTEAFF; CDR3 DNA: TGCAGCGCCGCCGGGACTGTCCCTATGAACACTGAAGCTTTCTTT
D gene: .; V gene: TRBV19; J gene: TRBJ1-5; clone size: .; CDR3 protein: CASSTRWGNQPQHF; CDR3 DNA: TGTGCCAGTAGTACGCGATGGGGTAATCAGCCCCAGCATTTT
D gene: .; V gene: TRBV30; J gene: TRBJ1-1; clone size: .; CDR3 protein: CAWGGNTEAFF; CDR3 DNA: TGTGCCTGGGGGGGAAACACTGAAGCTTTCTTT
D gene: .; V gene: TRBV2; J gene: TRBJ2-2; clone size: .; CDR3 protein: CATPVGANTGELFF; CDR3 DNA: TGTGCCACCCCGGTGGGGGCGAACACCGGGGAGCTGTTTTTT
D gene: .; V gene: TRBV2; J gene: TRBJ2-5; clone size: .; CDR3 protein: CASAQGVGGPETQYF; CDR3 DNA: TGTGCCAGCGCACAGGGAGTAGGGGGGCCGGAGACCCAGTACTTC
D gene: TRBD2; V gene: TRBV14; J gene: TRBJ2-5; clone size: few; CDR3 protein: CASSPPAVSGNLNKRGETQYF; CDR3 DNA: TGTGCCAGCAGCCCCCCGGCTGTTAGCGGGAACTTAAACAAGCGGGGAGAGACCCAGTACTTC
D gene: TRBD1; V gene: TRBV14; J gene: TRBJ1-2; clone size: .; CDR3 protein: CASSLRTGYYGYTF; CDR3 DNA: TGTGCCAGCAGCCTCCGGACAGGCTACTATGGCTACACCTTC
D gene: .; V gene: TRBV6-5; J gene: TRBJ2-3; clone size: .; CDR3 protein: CASSSGFLNTQYF; CDR3 DNA: TGTGCCAGCAGCTCGGGCTTCCTTAATACGCAGTATTTT
D gene: TRBD1; V gene: TRBV5-1; J gene: TRBJ1-3; clone size: .; CDR3 protein: CASSWGDRATDSGNTIYF; CDR3 DNA: TGCGCCAGCAGCTGGGGGGACAGGGCTACCGACTCTGGAAACACCATATATTTT
D gene: .; V gene: TRBV10-3; J gene: TRBJ2-7; clone size: .; CDR3 protein: CAIRRAGNEQYF; CDR3 DNA: TGTGCCATCCGAAGGGCGGGAAACGAGCAGTACTTC
D gene: TRBD1; V gene: TRBV29-1; J gene: TRBJ1-2; clone size: .; CDR3 protein: CSVELLTGGRGGYTF; CDR3 DNA: TGCAGCGTTGAACTTCTTACAGGGGGCAGAGGTGGCTACACCTTC
D gene: .; V gene: TRBV30; J gene: TRBJ1-2; clone size: .; CDR3 protein: CAWSRRGDGYTF; CDR3 DNA: TGTGCCTGGAGTAGGAGAGGGGACGGCTACACCTTC
D gene: .; V gene: TRBV15; J gene: TRBJ2-3; clone size: .; CDR3 protein: CATSRKQGYGSTDTQYF; CDR3 DNA: TGTGCCACCAGCAGAAAACAGGGTTATGGTAGCACAGATACGCAGTATTTT
D gene: .; V gene: TRBV7-9; J gene: TRBJ2-5; clone size: .; CDR3 protein: CASSPALPLETQYF; CDR3 DNA: TGTGCCAGCAGCCCTGCCTTGCCCTTGGAGACCCAGTACTTC
D gene: .; V gene: TRBV3-1/TRBV3-2; J gene: TRBJ2-7; clone size: .; CDR3 protein: CASSQEGSLPYEQYF; CDR3 DNA: TGTGCCAGCAGCCAAGAGGGGTCCCTACCCTACGAGCAGTACTTC
D gene: .; V gene: TRBV18; J gene: TRBJ1-6; clone size: .; CDR3 protein: CASSLKTENSPLHF; CDR3 DNA: TGTGCCAGCTCACTTAAGACAGAGAATTCACCCCTCCACTTT
D gene: .; V gene: TRBV24-1; J gene: TRBJ2-7; clone size: .; CDR3 protein: CATSDPGEPSYEQYF; CDR3 DNA: TGTGCCACCAGTGATCCCGGAGAGCCCTCCTACGAGCAGTACTTC
D gene: .; V gene: TRBV4-2; J gene: TRBJ2-5; clone size: .; CDR3 protein: CASSQEFLTGAGETQYF; CDR3 DNA: TGTGCCAGCAGCCAAGAGTTTTTGACGGGGGCAGGGGAGACCCAGTACTTC
D gene: TRBD2; V gene: TRBV18; J gene: TRBJ2-5; clone size: .; CDR3 protein: CASSPLAGGVKRETQYF; CDR3 DNA: TGTGCCAGCTCACCATTAGCGGGGGGCGTGAAGAGGGAGACCCAGTACTTC
D gene: .; V gene: TRBV7-8; J gene: TRBJ2-4; clone size: .; CDR3 protein: CASSLTWGANIQYF; CDR3 DNA: TGTGCCAGCAGCTTAACTTGGGGAGCAAACATTCAGTACTTC
D gene: .; V gene: TRBV9; J gene: TRBJ1-2; clone size: .; CDR3 protein: CASSVVGIRSYGYTF; CDR3 DNA: TGTGCCAGCAGCGTAGTTGGAATTCGGAGCTATGGCTACACCTTC
D gene: TRBD2; V gene: TRBV19; J gene: TRBJ2-1; clone size: .; CDR3 protein: CASSTQRGGLYEQFF; CDR3 DNA: TGTGCCAGTAGTACCCAGCGGGGGGGCCTCTATGAGCAGTTCTTC
D gene: TRBD1; V gene: TRBV4-3; J gene: TRBJ2-7; clone size: .; CDR3 protein: CASSQDIATGGYEQYF; CDR3 DNA: TGCGCCAGCAGCCAAGATATCGCGACAGGGGGCTACGAGCAGTACTTC
D gene: .; V gene: TRBV3-1/TRBV3-2; J gene: TRBJ2-7; clone size: .; CDR3 protein: CASSTGNLYEQYF; CDR3 DNA: TGTGCCAGCAGTACAGGGAATCTCTACGAGCAGTACTTC
D gene: .; V gene: TRBV5-6; J gene: TRBJ1-1; clone size: .; CDR3 protein: CASSLRTDYITEAFF; CDR3 DNA: TGTGCCAGCAGCTTGAGGACAGACTATATCACTGAAGCTTTCTTT
D gene: TRBD2; V gene: TRBV7-9; J gene: TRBJ2-3; clone size: .; CDR3 protein: CASSQAGGNTQYF; CDR3 DNA: TGTGCCAGCAGCCAGGCGGGAGGGAATACGCAGTATTTT
D gene: .; V gene: TRBV5-6; J gene: TRBJ1-1; clone size: .; CDR3 protein: CASSLLRGNEAFF; CDR3 DNA: TGTGCCAGCAGCTTGTTGCGGGGGAATGAAGCTTTCTTT